These 23 T cell receptor beta chains originate from one sample sequenced in a study of blood T cell repertoires in COVID-19. The method was immunoSEQ multiplex PCR; TCRdb's version includes in-frame clones alone and lacks a portion of them. The data hold some 150,000 clones, with about 86% observed a single time. Sequenced: peripheral blood. These receptors originate from a woman aged 55-69 years with active or convalescent COVID-19.

The genes are TRBV28 and TRBJ2-3; D possibly corresponds to TRBD2 (7 bases). Germline V lookup: CDR1 MDHEN, CDR2 SYDVKM. This CDR3 comprises 15 residues. Trimming shortened V by 8 bases and J by 0 bases, and 15 bases separated the two germline ends. The CDR3 DNA is TGTGCCAGCGTCACCGCGGGGGCTAGCACAGATACGCAGTATTTT. This encodes CASVTAGASTDTQYF.

The genes are TRBV4-2 and TRBJ1-6; D ambiguous. The CDR3 is made up of 16 amino acids. Per the germline V gene, CDR1 is LGHNA and CDR2 is YNFKEQ. V lost 0 bases and J 10 bases, leaving 16 bases between the germline ends. DNA of the CDR3: TGTGCCAGCAGCCAAGATAGAGGAGGGTTGGCATCACCCCTCCACTTT. As protein: CASSQDRGGLASPLHF.

The V call is TRBV18, the J call TRBJ1-3; 8 bases fit TRBD1. Germline values: CDR1 KGHSH, CDR2 LQKENI. The CDR3 has 18 residues. Losses at the gene ends were 3 bases for V and 0 bases for J; bases not matched to a gene: 10. The chain's CDR3 is CASSPLLGQGRSGNTIYF. The CDR3, as DNA: TGTGCCAGCTCACCCCTCCTCGGACAGGGCCGCTCTGGAAACACCATATATTTT.

The CDR3 coding sequence is TGTGCCAGCAGTTTAGGCCGACAGGGAAAGGCCACTGAAGCTTTCTTT. This encodes CASSLGRQGKATEAFF. The rearrangement links TRBV28 to TRBJ1-1; the match to TRBD1 covers 7 bases. Losses at the gene ends were 2 bases for V and 4 bases for J; bases not matched to a gene: 10. The CDR3 spans 16 residues. Germline CDR1 and CDR2: MDHEN and SYDVKM.

The V gene is TRBV12-5, the J gene TRBJ2-1; 7 bases line up with TRBD2. The CDR3 is made up of 16 amino acids. The junction had 12 bases not matched to a gene; V was cut back by 3 bases and J by 7 bases. From germline, CDR1 is LGHNT and CDR2 FRNRAP. CDR3 in DNA: TGTGCTAGTGGTTTTTGGGGAGGGAGGGCCCTGAATGAGCAGTTCTTC. Protein sequence: CASGFWGGRALNEQFF.

The chain uses TRBV18 and TRBJ2-7; 9 bases match TRBD2. With V trimmed by 1 base and J by 5 bases, 3 bases remained unmatched. The CDR3 consists of 14 residues. CDR1 KGHSH and CDR2 LQKENI come from the germline V gene. The CDR3 region has the DNA TGTGCCAGCTCACCACAACAGCGGGAGGACGAGCAGTACTTC. This encodes CASSPQQREDEQYF. Full variable domain (missing parts from reference TRBV18 and TRBJ2-7): NAGVMQNPRHLVRRRGQEARLRCSPMKGHSHVYWYRQLPEEGLKFMVYLQKENIIDESGMPKERFSAEFPKEGPSILRIQQVVRGDSAAYFCASSPQQREDEQYFGPGTRLTVT.

This chain uses TRBV6-5 with TRBJ2-7; possible D gene TRBD2, 6 bases. Germline V gene sequence: CDR1 MNHEY, CDR2 SVGAGI. The V and J ends lost 6 bases and 4 bases respectively, with 13 bases between them. The CDR3 consists of 13 residues. The CDR3 loop is CASRPSGLYEQYF. The CDR3, as DNA: TGTGCCAGCAGACCCTCGGGACTTTACGAGCAGTACTTC.

This chain links TRBV9 with TRBJ1-4, with D unresolved. Germline CDR1 reads SGDLS; CDR2 reads YYNGEE. This CDR3 has 12 amino acids. Trimming shortened V by 7 bases and J by 2 bases, and 6 bases separated the two germline ends. The CDR3 here is CASARTNEKLFF. The CDR3 DNA is TGTGCCAGCGCGCGTACTAATGAAAAACTGTTTTTT. Full variable domain (missing parts from reference TRBV9 and TRBJ1-4): DSGVTQTPKHLITATGQRVTLRCSPRSGDLSVYWYQQSLDQGLQFLIQYYNGEERAKGNILERFSAQQFPDLHSELNLSSLELGDSALYFCASARTNEKLFFGSGTQLSVL.

The genes are TRBV27 and TRBJ1-2; 8 bases map to TRBD1. CDR3 length equals 12 residues. Germline CDR1 reads MNHEY; CDR2 reads SMNVEV (reference sequence). V dropped 7 bases and J dropped 7; count of bases not matched to a gene: 5. As DNA, the CDR3 is TGTGCCAGCAAGGGCAGGGGGCTTGGCTACACCTTC. Its protein is CASKGRGLGYTF.

This clone was detected once. The CDR3 DNA follows: TGTGCCAGCAGTTCCGGGACTAGAATGGTAGAGACCCAGTACTTC. This sequence encodes CASSSGTRMVETQYF. V and J are TRBV27 and TRBJ2-5; 8 bases agree with TRBD2. Looked up from germline, CDR1 is MNHEY and CDR2 is SMNVEV (reference sequence). CDR3 size: 15 residues. The V gene end was trimmed by 4 bases and the J gene end by 4 bases; junction bases not matched to a gene: 8.

The V and J genes are TRBV2 and TRBJ1-5; 10 bases are a match to TRBD1. This CDR3 has 14 amino acids. Germline V CDR1 and CDR2: SNHLY, FYNNEI. V shed 4 bases and J 6 bases; nucleotides not matched to a gene: 3. CDR3 nucleotides: TGTGCCAGCAGTGCCGGGACAGGGGTTCAGCCCCAGCATTTT. This translates into CASSAGTGVQPQHF.

The chain links TRBV6-6 to TRBJ2-7, with 10 bases identical to TRBD1. The CDR3 loop spans 14 amino acids. Germline-derived CDR1 and CDR2 are MNHNY and SVGAGI (reference sequence). J gave up 9 bases and V 0 bases, and 5 bases lay outside the gene matches. The chain's CDR3 is CASSYSRDRGGQYV. The CDR3 nucleotides are TGTGCCAGCAGTTACTCCCGGGACAGGGGTGGGCAGTACGTC.

The chain combines TRBV3-1 (or the pseudogene TRBV3-2) with TRBJ1-6; D may be TRBD1 (6 bases). CDR1 is LGHDT and CDR2 is YNNKEL in the germline V gene (reference sequence). V shed 5 bases and J shed 0 bases, with 20 bases lying between them. The CDR3 loop spans 19 amino acids. Here the CDR3 reads CASSFGGAGAGSYNSPLHF. DNA of the CDR3: TGTGCCAGCAGCTTCGGGGGGGCAGGGGCCGGCTCCTATAATTCACCCCTCCACTTT.

The genes are TRBV27 and TRBJ2-7, with D possibly being TRBD2 (5 bases). The V gene lost 3 bases and the J gene lost 5 bases, with 14 bases spanning the gap. Per germline, CDR1 MNHEY and CDR2 SMNVEV (reference sequence). This CDR3 contains 14 residues. CDR3 nucleotide sequence: TGTGCCAGCAGTTTCTCGAGAGGGTTCCACGAGCAGTACTTC. Its protein is CASSFSRGFHEQYF.

The chain employs TRBV7-3 and TRBJ2-2, with TRBD2 matching 11 bases. Trimming removed 5 bases from V and 2 bases from J; junction bases left unmatched: 7. CDR1 is SGHTA, CDR2 FQGTGA, per germline. The CDR3 runs 17 residues. Written as DNA, the CDR3 is TGTGCCAGCAGCCCCCAAGGACTAGCGGGTAACACCGGGGAGCTGTTTTTT. It specifies CASSPQGLAGNTGELFF.

This chain uses TRBV4-1 with TRBJ2-5; TRBD1 aligns across 7 bases. The CDR3 contains 16 residues. The V and J ends lost 1 base and 2 bases, in that order; junction bases with no gene match: 7. Germline V lookup: CDR1 MGHRA, CDR2 YSYEKL. The CDR3, as DNA: TGCGCCAGCAGCCAAGTAATGGCAGGGGGTCAAGAGACCCAGTACTTC. This encodes CASSQVMAGGQETQYF.

V is TRBV18 and J is TRBJ2-7; 9 bases fit TRBD2. CDR1 is KGHSH, CDR2 LQKENI, per germline. V was clipped by 4 bases and J by 0 bases; unmatched bases: 7. CDR3 length equals 16 residues. This chain's CDR3 is CASSLGASGTSYEQYF. The CDR3 DNA reads as TGTGCCAGCTCACTGGGTGCTAGCGGGACCTCCTACGAGCAGTACTTC.

The chain employs TRBV19 and TRBJ1-6, with D tentatively TRBD1 (6 bases). Per germline, CDR1 LNHDA and CDR2 SQIVND (reference sequence). This CDR3 comprises 14 residues. The ends were cut back, 4 bases at V and 6 bases at J, with 10 bases in the middle. CDR3 in amino acids: CASSTGQSNSPLHF. In nucleotides, the CDR3 is TGTGCCAGTAGTACCGGACAGAGTAATTCACCCCTCCACTTT.

The chain couples TRBV21-1 to TRBJ1-2; the table assigns TRBD1, which was not confirmed against the DNA. TRBV21-1 is a pseudogene. This CDR3 spans 15 amino acids. The CDR3 is CASSSRQGTDYGYTF. The CDR3 region has the DNA TGTGCCAGCAGCTCCAGACAGGGGACGGACTATGGCTACACCTTC.

The chain joins TRBV19 to TRBJ1-4; TRBD1 matches 12 bases. V was clipped by 3 bases and J by 8 bases; unmatched bases: 7. The CDR3 runs to 16 residues. Germline V lookup: CDR1 LNHDA, CDR2 SQIVND (reference sequence). In nucleotides, the CDR3 is TGTGCCAGTAGTATGTATACCGGGACAGGGGGCGAAAAACTGTTTTTT. Translation gives CASSMYTGTGGEKLFF.

The chain recombines TRBV10-1 with TRBJ1-2; 8 bases align to TRBD1. Losses at the gene ends were 2 bases for V and 5 bases for J; bases not matched to a gene: 13. CDR1 is WNHNN, CDR2 SYGVQD, per germline (reference sequence). The CDR3 has 17 amino acids. For the CDR3, the DNA is TGCGCCAGCAGTGAGAACCCACAGGGGGTGATTAGGTATGGCTACACCTTC. Its translation: CASSENPQGVIRYGYTF.

The chain has TRBV24-1 and TRBJ2-3; 9 bases fit TRBD1. V dropped 3 bases and J dropped 7; count of bases not matched to a gene: 10. Germline CDR1 reads KGHDR; CDR2 reads SFDVKD. The CDR3 runs to 16 residues. CDR3 sequence: CATSDPGTGLRNTQYF. CDR3 in DNA: TGTGCCACCAGTGATCCCGGGACAGGGTTGCGAAATACGCAGTATTTT.

The rearrangement links TRBV5-8 to TRBJ2-5; a possible D gene is TRBD1 (5 bases). The CDR3 extends over 15 amino acids. Germline V lookup: CDR1 SGHTS, CDR2 YDEGEE. V lost 9 bases, J lost 0 bases, and 18 bases lay in between. Written as DNA, the CDR3 is TGTGCCACATTGGAGAAGGGGTGGTACCAAGAGACCCAGTACTTC. It translates to CATLEKGWYQETQYF.